Listed below are T cell receptor beta chains from one sample, sequenced in a study. MiXCR, applied by TCRdb to the 5' RACE reads, yields one record per CDR3 protein. Of about 40,000 distinct CDR3 sequences in the sample, approximately 20% were seen once. The material sequenced was naive CD4+ T cells sorted from a lymph node. The origin of the receptors is a female donor with breast cancer. CDR3s include the opening cysteine and the closing phenylalanine or tryptophan. The D gene is left open where the match is weak. The size field is filled for only some rows; it gives once, few, many or a size class.

v_call,d_call,clone_size,cdr3_length,j_call,cdr3_nt,cdr3_aa
TRBV5-5,-,-,16,TRBJ2-6,TGTACCAGCAGCTTGAAATTGGGTCCTGGGGCCAACGTCCTGACTTTC,CTSSLKLGPGANVLTF
TRBV7-2,TRBD2,few,15,TRBJ2-1,TGTGCCAGCAGCTTAGCTAGCGGGAATAACAATGAGCAGTTCTTC,CASSLASGNNNEQFF
TRBV20-1,-,few,14,TRBJ1-2,TGCAGTGCCGGGAAAAGGCAGGGGCGATTTGGCTACACCTTC,CSAGKRQGRFGYTF
TRBV7-2,TRBD1,-,16,TRBJ1-2,TGTGCCAGCAGCCACTACCGGGACAGGGGAGCCTATGGCTACACCTTC,CASSHYRDRGAYGYTF
TRBV5-6,-,many,14,TRBJ2-1,TGTGCCAGCAGCTTTGGGTTCTCCTACAATGAGCAGTTCTTC,CASSFGFSYNEQFF
TRBV7-6,TRBD1,-,16,TRBJ2-1,TGTGCCAGCAGCTTAGCGGCAGGACAGGGGGAAAATGAGCAGTTCTTC,CASSLAAGQGENEQFF
TRBV2,-,-,14,TRBJ2-1,TGTGCCAGCAGTGGGGTTGGGAGTCTCCGGGAGCAGTTCTTC,CASSGVGSLREQFF
TRBV20-1,TRBD2,-,14,TRBJ2-7,TGCAGTGCTAAGATAGCGGGGGGAAGGTACGAGCAGTACTTC,CSAKIAGGRYEQYF
TRBV5-1,-,-,14,TRBJ2-3,TGCGCCAGCAGCGTGGCTAGCAGCACAGATACGCAGTATTTT,CASSVASSTDTQYF
TRBV5-3,-,-,15,TRBJ2-1,TGTGCCAGAAGCTTGGCACAGGGTCTAGGCAATGAGCAGTTCTTC,CARSLAQGLGNEQFF
TRBV24-1,-,many,13,TRBJ2-3,TGTGCCACCAGTGTACATAGCACAGATACGCAGTATTTT,CATSVHSTDTQYF
TRBV19,-,few,13,TRBJ1-5,TGTGCCAGTAGTATAGATACCCTTCAGCCCCAGCATTTT,CASSIDTLQPQHF
TRBV20-1,-,many,13,TRBJ1-5,TGCAGTGCCGAGGACAGAGGCGGTCAGCCCCAGCATTTT,CSAEDRGGQPQHF
TRBV12-3/TRBV12-4,TRBD1,-,14,TRBJ1-1,TGTACCAGCAGCCGGGGGACAGGGGGCTCGGGAGCTTTCTTT,CTSSRGTGGSGAFF
TRBV7-3,-,many,13,TRBJ1-5,TGTGCCAGCAGCTTAGGAGGGTATCAGCCCCAGCATTTT,CASSLGGYQPQHF
TRBV2,-,many,15,TRBJ2-7,TGTGCCAGCAGGAGGCTCAGGGCGCCCCAGTGGGAGCAGTACTTC,CASRRLRAPQWEQYF
TRBV20-1,-,many,13,TRBJ2-7,TGCAGTGCTCCGCGGACCAGCTCCTACGAGCAGTACTTC,CSAPRTSSYEQYF
TRBV29-1,TRBD1,few,14,TRBJ2-4,TGCAGCGTTCAGGGGGCGGATACCAAAAACATTCAGTACTTC,CSVQGADTKNIQYF
TRBV7-2,-,few,15,TRBJ1-1,TGTGCCAGCAGCCCGCCGCAGGGGACTAAGACTGAAGCTTTCTTT,CASSPPQGTKTEAFF
TRBV7-9,-,many,13,TRBJ1-2,TGTGCCAGCAGCTTAGAGTCTGGTTTCGGCTACACCTTC,CASSLESGFGYTF
TRBV12-3/TRBV12-4,TRBD2,few,16,TRBJ2-3,TGTGCCAGCAGTTCCAGCGGGAGGGCCCTCACAGATACGCAGTATTTT,CASSSSGRALTDTQYF
TRBV5-1,TRBD2,few,17,TRBJ2-3,TGCGCCAGCAGCCCGGATCTAGCGGGAGGGCCCTCAGATACGCAGTATTTT,CASSPDLAGGPSDTQYF
TRBV11-2,-,few,15,TRBJ1-4,TGTGCCAGCAGCTTAGAGCGGGAACTTAATGAAAAACTGTTTTTT,CASSLERELNEKLFF
TRBV7-8,-,many,14,TRBJ2-4,TGTGCCAGCAGCTTAAGCGAGACCAAAAACATTCAGTACTTC,CASSLSETKNIQYF
TRBV11-2,-,-,12,TRBJ1-1,TGTGCCAGCACCATAGACAGTGGAGCCGCTTTCTTT,CASTIDSGAAFF
TRBV5-1,-,-,13,TRBJ2-7,TGCGCCAGCAGCCATGATTCGGGGGCCGAGCAGTACTTC,CASSHDSGAEQYF
TRBV7-6,-,-,17,TRBJ2-5,TGTGCCAGCAGCTTCGGCGTCGGCGGGGAATTGACAGCGACCCAGTACTTC,CASSFGVGGELTATQYF
TRBV7-9,-,many,14,TRBJ1-1,TGTGCCAGCAGCTACGTACCCATGAACACTGAAGCTTTCTTT,CASSYVPMNTEAFF
TRBV20-1,-,many,14,TRBJ1-3,TGCAGTGCTAGGAGGGGGACATCTGGAAACACCATATATTTT,CSARRGTSGNTIYF
TRBV7-2,-,-,15,TRBJ1-5,TGTGCCAGCAGCTTAGTGGGCAGTAGCAATCAGCCCCAGCATTTT,CASSLVGSSNQPQHF
TRBV2,-,few,14,TRBJ2-2,TGTGCCAGCAGAGCGGCCCCGAACACCGGGGAGCTGTTTTTT,CASRAAPNTGELFF
TRBV6-5,-,-,15,TRBJ1-5,TGTGCCAGCAGTTACACTTACAGGGGCAATCAGCCCCAGCATTTT,CASSYTYRGNQPQHF
TRBV30,-,-,14,TRBJ2-1,TGTGCCTGGAGTGTAGGAGGAGACTACAATGAGCAGTTCTTC,CAWSVGGDYNEQFF
TRBV28,TRBD1,-,17,TRBJ2-5,TGTGCCAGCAGTAAGGGGACAGGGGCCGCGGGGGAAGAGACCCAGTACTTC,CASSKGTGAAGEETQYF
TRBV6-2/TRBV6-3,TRBD1,-,15,TRBJ1-1,TGTGCCAGCAGTGACAAGGGGGCGCGAGGGACTGAAGCTTTCTTT,CASSDKGARGTEAFF
TRBV10-3,-,many,14,TRBJ2-5,TGTGCCATCAGTGAGTCGGGCTTTGAAGAGACCCAGTACTTC,CAISESGFEETQYF
TRBV10-3,TRBD1,few,15,TRBJ1-6,TGTGCCATCAGCGATCCCGGGACAGGGCATTCACCCCTCCACTTT,CAISDPGTGHSPLHF
TRBV20-1,-,many,14,TRBJ2-1,TGCAGTGCGTCAGACCACACGGGGCACAATGAGCAGTTCTTC,CSASDHTGHNEQFF
TRBV20-1,TRBD1,few,12,TRBJ2-7,TGCAGCGCATTAGGACAGGCCTACGAGCAGTACTTC,CSALGQAYEQYF
TRBV5-5,-,many,17,TRBJ2-6,TGTGCCAGCAGCTTGGAGGGGACGGTGGCTGGGGCCAACGTCCTGACTTTC,CASSLEGTVAGANVLTF
TRBV7-9,-,-,14,TRBJ2-7,TGTGCCAGCAGCCCCCAGGGGGGAGTTGTCGAGCAGTACTTC,CASSPQGGVVEQYF
TRBV7-2,-,-,13,TRBJ2-7,TGTGCCAGCAGCTCCTCGGCAGGGCGCGAGCAGTACTTC,CASSSSAGREQYF